A single sample gave rise to the 16 T cell receptor beta chains below, sequenced in a study of blood T cell repertoires in COVID-19. Measured with immunoSEQ multiplex PCR; TCRdb has only the in-frame clones, and not every one. Found here are around 150,000 clones, more than 85% of them singletons; the top ten hold 2%. Material for sequencing was peripheral blood. Source of these receptors: a woman aged 55-70 years with COVID-19, enrolled during active disease.

The rearrangement uses TRBV15 and TRBJ2-1, with 8 bases matching TRBD2. With 0 bases clipped from V and 4 bases from J, the junction kept 17 bases outside the gene matches. The CDR3 has 20 amino acids. Germline CDR1 LNHNV, CDR2 YYDKDF (reference sequence). CDR3 bases: TGTGCCACCAGCAGAGACCCGTTTTGGTCTCTGCCGGGGGGGTACAATGAGCAGTTCTTC. Translated, it gives CATSRDPFWSLPGGYNEQFF.

The chain uses TRBV9 and TRBJ2-3, with TRBD2 as a possible D gene (6 bases). Trimming took 0 bases from V and 6 from J, leaving 14 bases between them. The germline CDR1 and CDR2 sequences are SGDLS and YYNGEE. This CDR3 has 15 residues. The CDR3 reads CASSVGVRGGDTQYF. CDR3 DNA sequence: TGTGCCAGCAGCGTAGGAGTTCGTGGGGGGGATACGCAGTATTTT.

This chain links TRBV5-1 with TRBJ2-7; possibly TRBD1 for D (6 bases). V lost 1 base, J lost 7 bases, and 15 bases lay in between. The length of the CDR3 is 14 residues. From germline, CDR1 is SGHRS and CDR2 YFSETQ. The CDR3 coding sequence is TGCGCCAGCAGCTTGAGCCGGGACATGAGAGAGCAGTACTTC. Translation: CASSLSRDMREQYF. The full variable domain, completed using reference TRBV5-1 and TRBJ2-7, is KAGVTQTPRYLIKTRGQQVTLSCSPISGHRSVSWYQQTPGQGLQFLFEYFSETQRNKGNFPGRFSGRQFSNSRSEMNVSTLELGDSALYLCASSLSRDMREQYFGPGTRLTVT.

V gene TRBV2 combines with J gene TRBJ1-6; possible D gene TRBD1, 5 bases. This CDR3 region has 15 residues. Germline V gene data show CDR1 as SNHLY and CDR2 as FYNNEI. V lost 7 bases and J 7 bases, leaving 17 bases between the germline ends. The CDR3 nucleotides are TGTGCCAGCACCCGACAGAAAAACGTAAATTCACCCCTCCACTTT. It is translated as CASTRQKNVNSPLHF.

This chain connects TRBV19 to TRBJ2-1; 8 bases map to TRBD1. This CDR3 has 18 amino acids. The J segment lost 9 bases and the V segment lost 7 bases, leaving 23 bases of the junction unmatched. The germline CDR1 and CDR2 sequences are LNHDA and SQIVND (reference sequence). This CDR3 is CASTSGPGGVQFKLEQFF. CDR3 in DNA: TGTGCCAGTACCTCCGGGCCAGGGGGCGTCCAGTTTAAACTTGAGCAGTTCTTC.

The CDR3 bases are TGTGCCAGTAGTATTTGGGGACAGGGCTTCAATCAGCCCCAGCATTTT. It yields the protein CASSIWGQGFNQPQHF. This chain joins TRBV19 and TRBJ1-5; 9 bases map to TRBD1. Germline V gives CDR1 LNHDA, CDR2 SQIVND (reference sequence). Trimming took 3 bases from V and 3 from J; bases not matched to a gene: 6. The CDR3 is 16 amino acids.

This clone occurred once. The chain recombines TRBV4-3 with TRBJ2-3, with TRBD1 identical over 12 bases. The germline V gene has CDR1 LGHNA and CDR2 YSLEER. The CDR3 covers 17 residues. V was clipped by 1 base and J by 6 bases; unmatched bases: 8. Here the CDR3 DNA reads TGCGCCAGCAGCCAAGGCACGGGACAGGGGGCATTGGATACGCAGTATTTT. Protein: CASSQGTGQGALDTQYF.

The gene calls are TRBV10-3 and TRBJ1-1; D is ambiguous. Per the germline V gene, CDR1 is ENHRY and CDR2 is SYGVKD. The CDR3 extends over 12 amino acids. Trimming left V 8 bases short and J 5 bases short, with 12 bases between. The CDR3 DNA sequence: TGTGCCATCGGCGGCGCGTTGACTGAAGCTTTCTTT. Amino acid sequence: CAIGGALTEAFF.

CDR3 DNA sequence: TGTGCCAGCAACCAGAGGATGGACATTGGCTACACCTTC. Translation gives CASNQRMDIGYTF. This chain connects TRBV28 to TRBJ1-2; D is perhaps TRBD1 (5 bases). V lost 7 bases and J 7 bases, leaving 16 bases between the germline ends. The CDR3 spans 13 residues. Looked up from germline, CDR1 is MDHEN and CDR2 is SYDVKM.

The chain recombines TRBV19 with TRBJ1-3; D may be TRBD1 (5 bases). Trimming cost V 4 bases and J 0 bases, with 13 bases left between them. Looked up from germline, CDR1 is LNHDA and CDR2 is SQIVND (reference sequence). The CDR3 runs 16 residues. The DNA for the CDR3 is TGTGCCAGTAGTAAGGGGTTATTAAGCTCTGGAAACACCATATATTTT. Translated: CASSKGLLSSGNTIYF.

The chain carries TRBV5-8 and TRBJ1-3, with D possibly TRBD1 on 5 matching bases. The CDR3 sequence is 14 residues long. The V gene lost 4 bases and the J gene lost 4 bases, with 12 bases spanning the gap. Germline lookup yields CDR1 SGHTS and CDR2 YDEGEE. The CDR3 sequence is CASSQRQRGNTIYF. CDR3 sequence (DNA): TGTGCCAGCAGCCAACGACAGAGAGGAAACACCATATATTTT.

The rearrangement links TRBV6-4 to TRBJ2-1; 11 nucleotides agree with TRBD2. The germline CDR1 and CDR2 sequences are MRHNA and SNTAGT. The CDR3 is 15 residues long. Unmatched junction bases numbered 3, after V lost 4 bases and J lost 4 bases. CDR3 coding DNA: TGTGCCAGCAGTGGACTAGCGGGGCCATACAATGAGCAGTTCTTC. This codes for CASSGLAGPYNEQFF.

The chain uses TRBV13 and TRBJ2-7, with 10 bases identical to TRBD1. CDR1 is PRHDT, CDR2 FYEKMQ, per germline (reference sequence). This CDR3 is built from 15 residues. V was pared by 2 bases and J by 1 base, with 2 bases of the junction left unmatched. CDR3 region: CASSLRTGGSYEQYF. The CDR3 DNA reads TGTGCCAGCAGCTTAAGGACAGGGGGGTCCTACGAGCAGTACTTC.

The chain carries TRBV9 and TRBJ2-3, with a tentative D call TRBD1 (5 bases). The ends were cut back, 1 base at V and 3 bases at J, with 15 bases in the middle. The germline V gene has CDR1 SGDLS and CDR2 YYNGEE. This CDR3 has 16 residues. For the CDR3, the DNA is TGTGCCAGCAGCGTAAGTGGGGCGTGGGAAACAGATACGCAGTATTTT. This sequence encodes CASSVSGAWETDTQYF.

The chain combines TRBV5-8 with TRBJ1-3, with D perhaps TRBD1 (5 bases). Germline V gives CDR1 SGHTS, CDR2 YDEGEE. V was pared by 0 bases and J by 0 bases, with 7 bases between. This CDR3 has 15 residues. The CDR3 sequence is CASSLGQHSGNTIYF. In DNA, the CDR3 is TGTGCCAGCAGCTTGGGACAGCACTCTGGAAACACCATATATTTT.

A few counts support this clone. The V gene is TRBV4-3, the J gene TRBJ2-5; 9 bases agree with TRBD2. CDR1 is LGHNA, CDR2 YSLEER, per germline. With V trimmed by 4 bases and J by 4 bases, 13 bases remained unmatched. There are 17 residues in the CDR3. The CDR3: CASSPGARGGLIETQYF. The CDR3 DNA follows: TGCGCCAGCAGCCCCGGAGCGCGGGGGGGCCTGATAGAGACCCAGTACTTC.